Below, 21 T cell receptor beta chains from the same sample are listed, as sequenced in a study of T cells in Graves' hyperthyroidism and ophthalmopathy. What was amplified from RNA transcripts were TCR beta CDR3 regions. RT-PCR in the first round (using the HTBI primer set) targeted the TCR CDR3. TCRdb reprocessed the multiplex PCR reads via MiXCR and lists one record per CDR3 protein. Here the sample spans hundreds of thousands of distinct CDR3 sequences, around a sixth being singletons. Sequenced sample: blood. Every receptor here comes from a woman between 50 and 59 years old with Graves' hyperthyroidism that later progressed to Graves' ophthalmopathy.

In its sample, this clonotype was seen a few times. The chain recombines TRBV20-1 with TRBJ1-1; D not resolved. V dropped 0 bases and J dropped 1 base, with 21 bases sitting between them. This CDR3 is 18 amino acids long. Germline values: CDR1 DFQATT, CDR2 SNEGSKA (reference sequence). CDR3 sequence (DNA): TGCAGTGCTAGAGATCTGTTTGAGGGAGGTCATGCGAACACTGAAGCTTTCTTT. Residues: CSARDLFEGGHANTEAFF.

The CDR3 is CASIDGQLDTEAFF. In DNA, the CDR3 is TGTGCCAGCATCGACGGACAGTTGGACACTGAAGCTTTCTTT. This chain connects TRBV6-2 or TRBV6-3 to TRBJ1-1, with a weak D call TRBD1 (6 bases). This CDR3 is built from 14 residues. Trimming shortened V by 7 bases and J by 3 bases, and 15 bases separated the two germline ends. Per germline, CDR1 MNHEY and CDR2 SVGEGT.

A word on this clonotype: This may stem from a read error, because a much larger clone lies one nucleotide away. The CDR3 region has the DNA TGTGCCAACAGTGAACTACCTAATCTAGCAGATACGCAGTATTTT. It codes for CANSELPNLADTQYF. The chain couples TRBV2 to TRBJ2-3; D not resolved. The germline V gene has CDR1 SNHLY and CDR2 FYNNEI. This CDR3 has 15 amino acids.

There are many counts of this clonotype. The chain joins TRBV2 to TRBJ1-2; D may be TRBD1 (6 bases). This CDR3 is built from 16 residues. Germline assignment: CDR1 SNHLY and CDR2 FYNNEI. Trimming removed 6 bases from V and 1 base from J, with 18 bases in between. CDR3 in amino acids: CASRRQGGASNYGYTF. DNA for the CDR3: TGTGCCAGCAGACGCCAAGGGGGGGCAAGTAACTATGGCTACACCTTC.

This clonotype was seen at least ten times. This chain links TRBV30 with TRBJ1-2; the D is unclear. CDR1 is GTSNPN and CDR2 is SVGIG in the germline V gene (reference sequence). CDR3 length equals 13 residues. With 2 bases removed from V and 2 bases from J, the gap between germline ends came to 9 bases. CDR3 sequence reads: CAWSITPNYGYTF. The CDR3 DNA reads TGTGCCTGGAGTATCACCCCGAACTATGGCTACACCTTC.

This clonotype was seen at least ten times. This chain links TRBV7-9 with TRBJ1-1, with no clear D. This CDR3 spans 16 amino acids. Trimming removed 7 bases at V and 4 bases at J, with 22 bases between. Germline V gene sequence: CDR1 SEHNR, CDR2 FQNEAQ (reference sequence). The CDR3 DNA reads as TGTGCCAGCACCCTGAGAATTAGGGAACCGACCACTGAAGCTTTCTTT. It codes for CASTLRIREPTTEAFF.

The chain recombines TRBV3-1 with TRBJ1-2, with D perhaps TRBD1 (6 bases). There are 16 residues in the CDR3. In germline, CDR1 is LGHDT, CDR2 YNNKEL (reference sequence). V was clipped by 3 bases and J by 7 bases, with 21 bases between them. CDR3 residues: CASSHPSGARSFGYTF. CDR3 DNA sequence: TGTGCCAGCAGCCATCCTTCGGGGGCTCGGTCTTTTGGCTACACCTTC.

The table lists this clonotype with many counts. The chain carries TRBV3-1 and TRBJ1-2; D is unclear. V was cut by 0 bases and J by 4 bases, with 9 bases left in between. The CDR3 has 14 amino acids. Germline V gene sequence: CDR1 LGHDT, CDR2 YNNKEL (reference sequence). This chain's CDR3 is CASSQESQPYGYTF. The CDR3 region has the DNA TGTGCCAGCAGCCAAGAGTCACAGCCCTATGGCTACACCTTC.

The genes are TRBV12-3 or TRBV12-4 and TRBJ2-3, with D maybe TRBD1 (6 bases). The ends were cut back, 6 bases at V and 3 bases at J, with 16 bases in the middle. This CDR3 is built from 15 residues. The CDR3 here is CASSRRDTQTDTQYF. Written as DNA, the CDR3 is TGTGCCAGCAGCCGACGGGACACCCAGACAGATACGCAGTATTTT.

This clonotype was found many times. V and J are TRBV20-1 and TRBJ1-5; 9 positions match TRBD1. The CDR3 totals 16 residues. With 2 bases clipped from V and 7 bases from J, the junction kept 12 bases outside the gene matches. The germline V gene has CDR1 DFQATT and CDR2 SNEGSKA (reference sequence). CDR3: CSARPISDRGRQPQHF. Here the CDR3 DNA reads TGCAGTGCTAGACCTATTTCCGACAGGGGGAGGCAGCCCCAGCATTTT.

In its sample, this clonotype was seen many times. The chain uses TRBV20-1 and TRBJ1-1, with 9 bases matching TRBD1. V trimming: 6 bases; J trimming: 7 bases; junction bases outside the gene matches: 15. CDR1 DFQATT and CDR2 SNEGSKA come from the germline V gene (reference sequence). The CDR3 is 15 residues long. The CDR3 reads CSANSMGQGEGEAFF. CDR3 coding DNA: TGCAGTGCAAATTCCATGGGACAGGGTGAGGGTGAAGCTTTCTTT.

This clonotype was seen ten or more times. This chain uses TRBV19 with TRBJ1-5; D remains ambiguous. V was clipped by 4 bases and J by 1 base, with 5 bases between them. There are 13 residues in the CDR3. CDR1 is LNHDA, CDR2 SQIVND, per germline (reference sequence). The CDR3 loop reads CASSSQSNQPQHF. In nucleotides, the CDR3 is TGTGCCAGTAGTAGCCAGAGCAATCAGCCCCAGCATTTT. Full variable domain (missing parts from reference TRBV19 and TRBJ1-5): DGGITQSPKYLFRKEGQNVTLSCEQNLNHDAMYWYRQDPGQGLRLIYYSQIVNDFQKGDIAEGYSVSREKKESFPLTVTSAQKNPTAFYLCASSSQSNQPQHFGDGTRLSIL.

The chain combines TRBV6-5 with TRBJ1-5; maybe TRBD1 (5 bases). The CDR3 loop spans 15 amino acids. The V end lost 4 bases, the J end lost 2 bases, and 12 bases lay between the germline ends. Per germline, CDR1 MNHEY and CDR2 SVGAGI. The CDR3 spells CASSSLGGGNQPQHF. The CDR3 DNA sequence: TGTGCCAGCAGTTCGCTGGGGGGGGGCAATCAGCCCCAGCATTTT.

The rearrangement uses TRBV6-1 and TRBJ2-3; D may be TRBD1 (5 bases). CDR3 length: 15 residues. Germline V gene sequence: CDR1 MNHNS, CDR2 SASEGT. The V end was cut by 2 bases, the J end by 3 bases, with 12 bases between. The CDR3 loop reads CASSEFMTATDTQYF. The CDR3, as DNA: TGTGCCAGCAGTGAATTTATGACAGCTACAGATACGCAGTATTTT.

V is TRBV19 and J is TRBJ1-5; D is unresolved. Germline V gives CDR1 LNHDA, CDR2 SQIVND (reference sequence). This CDR3 spans 15 amino acids. V was shortened by 10 bases and J by 4 bases, with 20 bases between the two germline ends. The CDR3 sequence: CATTNVGSGNQPQHF. The CDR3 DNA is TGTGCCACAACAAACGTAGGGTCGGGGAATCAGCCCCAGCATTTT.

The chain joins TRBV6-1 to TRBJ1-2, with D maybe TRBD1 (6 bases). V lost 10 bases, J lost 5 bases, and 32 bases lay in between. There are 18 residues in the CDR3. The germline CDR1 and CDR2 sequences are MNHNS and SASEGT. The CDR3 reads CAIPESGTLTHPLYGYTF. The CDR3 coding sequence is TGTGCCATTCCTGAAAGCGGGACACTAACTCATCCGCTTTATGGCTACACCTTC.

The CDR3 sequence: CASSLTGFPTNYGYTF. The CDR3 nucleotides are TGTGCCAGCAGTTTAACAGGGTTCCCTACTAACTATGGCTACACCTTC. This chain joins TRBV12-3 or TRBV12-4 and TRBJ1-2; perhaps TRBD1 as D (6 bases). V lost 2 bases and J 0 bases, leaving 13 bases between the germline ends. The CDR3 has 16 amino acids.

The chain couples TRBV14 to TRBJ2-5; D is unclear. V dropped 3 bases and J dropped 2 bases, with 16 bases sitting between them. The germline V gene encodes CDR1 SGHDN and CDR2 FVKESK. The length of the CDR3 is 16 residues. This CDR3 reads CASSHEPRRRQETQYF. The DNA of the CDR3 is TGTGCCAGCAGCCACGAGCCTCGACGGAGACAAGAGACCCAGTACTTC. The full variable domain, in which reference TRBV14 and TRBJ2-5 provide the parts outside the CDR3, is EAGVTQFPSHSVIEKGQTVTLRCDPISGHDNLYWYRRVMGKEIKFLLHFVKESKQDESGMPNNRFLAERTGGTYSTLKVQPAELEDSGVYFCASSHEPRRRQETQYFGPGTRLLVL.

This clonotype showed up just a few times. V gene TRBV6-1 combines with J gene TRBJ2-7; tentatively, D is TRBD1 (6 bases). CDR3 length: 15 residues. The V gene lost 1 base and the J gene lost 9 bases, with 19 bases spanning the gap. Germline V CDR1 and CDR2: MNHNS, SASEGT. In DNA form, the CDR3 reads TGTGCCAGCAGTGAAGATGGGACATCCCGAGGGGTGCAGTACTTC. Its protein product is CASSEDGTSRGVQYF.

This clonotype has ten or more counts. The rearrangement links TRBV6-2 or TRBV6-3 to TRBJ2-7, with 10 bases matching TRBD2. Germline assignment: CDR1 MNHEY and CDR2 SVGEGT. V dropped 6 bases and J dropped 3; count of bases not matched to a gene: 5. CDR3 length: 14 amino acids. Written as DNA, the CDR3 is TGTGCCAGCAGCGCGGTAGCGGGAGGCTACGAGCAGTACTTC. Translating gives CASSAVAGGYEQYF.

This chain links TRBV29-1 with TRBJ2-7; TRBD2 is a possible D gene (5 bases). Germline-derived CDR1 and CDR2 are SQVTM and ANQGSEA. This CDR3 contains 15 residues. V lost 5 bases, J lost 4 bases, and 21 bases lay in between. The CDR3 DNA follows: TGCAGCGTTATGGACTCAGTGGGGAACCCGTACGAGCAGTACTTC. Its protein is CSVMDSVGNPYEQYF.